The rows below give T cell receptor beta chains drawn from one sample of a study of T cells in narcolepsy. Generated by immunoSEQ multiplex PCR, the TCRdb table keeps only in-frame clones and is missing some. In the table there are some 30,000 clones, 75% to 90% of which are singletons. Sequencing was performed on memory (CD45RA-) CD4+ T cells from blood. The source of these receptors is a human donor in good health. Both conserved end residues are part of each CDR3. A D gene is named only where the DNA matches it firmly. Not every row has a clone size; where given, it reads once, few, many or a size class.

clone_size d_call j_call v_call cdr3_nt cdr3_aa
NA NA TRBJ1-1 TRBV5-5 TGTGCCAGCAGCTTGAAGGAGTCGGGGAGAACTGAAGCTTTCTTT CASSLKESGRTEAFF
NA NA TRBJ2-1 TRBV5-1 TGCGCCAGCAGCTTGTTAACGGCCAGCTCCTACAATGAGCAGTTCTTC CASSLLTASSYNEQFF
once NA TRBJ1-1 TRBV7-2 TGTGCCAGCAGCTTAGATCCCATGAACACTGAAGCTTTCTTT CASSLDPMNTEAFF
NA NA TRBJ2-5 TRBV5-5 TGTGCCAGCAGCTTGTATTGGTCAGAGACCCAGTACTTC CASSLYWSETQYF
NA TRBD1 TRBJ2-2 TRBV5-4 TGTGCCAGCAGCTCTTCCGGGACAGGGGGCTTCACCGGGGAGCTGTTTTTT CASSSSGTGGFTGELFF
NA NA TRBJ2-3 TRBV7-9 TGTGCCAGCAGCCAGGGGGGGGCGCAGTATTTT CASSQGGAQYF
NA TRBD1 TRBJ1-1 TRBV7-3 TGTGCCAGCAGCTTACAGGGGGTTATCACTGAAGCTTTCTTT CASSLQGVITEAFF
NA TRBD1 TRBJ1-2 TRBV18 TGTGCCAGCTCACCATTTCGTACCCAGACAGGGAACTATGGCTACACCTTC CASSPFRTQTGNYGYTF
NA NA TRBJ1-6 TRBV6-6 TGTGCCAGCAGTTACTCCAACCGAGTGGGAAACTCACCCCTCCACTTT CASSYSNRVGNSPLHF
once NA TRBJ2-3 TRBV4-2 TGTGCCAGCAGCCAAGGGAGGGCGGGGCGCACAGATACGCAGTATTTT CASSQGRAGRTDTQYF
NA NA TRBJ2-7 TRBV6-5 TGTGCCAGCAGTTATCAGGGTGAATCCTACGAGCAGTACTTC CASSYQGESYEQYF